This T cell receptor beta chain was recovered during a study of blood T cells in healthy people across ages. Study-wide findings and caveats: The study lacked donor CMV status, which possibly confounded expanded clonotype changes. Diversity was estimated from one million T cells, and these estimates were considered underestimates. A roughly linear age-dependent decrease characterized TCR beta diversity per million T cells.

This clonotype was seen ten or more times. Its target is not known. V shed 4 bases, J shed 3 bases, and the junction held 5 bases outside the gene matches. The CDR3 runs to 15 residues. The use of a sample-barcoded 5' primer and a J-beta primer mix characterized a second PCR of roughly 7 to 12 cycles. Each TCR beta cDNA got a 12-nucleotide random molecular identifier. TCRdb redid the calling of the 5' RACE reads with MiXCR, one entry per CDR3 protein. The profile covers approximately 800,000 distinct CDR3 sequences, with roughly 35% appearing a single time and over 10% taken by the ten largest. This TCR derives from a man between 18 and 35 years old in good health. The material sequenced was blood. V is TRBV12-3 or TRBV12-4 and J is TRBJ2-1; TRBD2 matches 8 bases. CDR3 in amino acids: CASSSHAGGYNEQFF. The CDR3 nucleotides read TGTGCCAGCAGTTCCCACGCGGGGGGCTACAATGAGCAGTTCTTC.